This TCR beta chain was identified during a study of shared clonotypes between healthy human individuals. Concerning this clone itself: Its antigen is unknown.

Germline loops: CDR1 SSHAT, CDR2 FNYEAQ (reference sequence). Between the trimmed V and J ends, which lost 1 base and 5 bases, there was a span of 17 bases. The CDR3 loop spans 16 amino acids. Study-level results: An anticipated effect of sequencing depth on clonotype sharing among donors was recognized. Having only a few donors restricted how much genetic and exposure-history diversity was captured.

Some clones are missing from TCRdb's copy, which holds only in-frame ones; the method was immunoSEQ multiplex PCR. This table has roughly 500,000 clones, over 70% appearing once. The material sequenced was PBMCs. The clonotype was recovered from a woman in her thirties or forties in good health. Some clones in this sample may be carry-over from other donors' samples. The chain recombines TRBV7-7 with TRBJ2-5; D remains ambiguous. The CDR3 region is CASSLEGVPEWETQYF. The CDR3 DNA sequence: TGTGCCAGCAGCTTAGAGGGTGTGCCAGAGTGGGAGACCCAGTACTTC. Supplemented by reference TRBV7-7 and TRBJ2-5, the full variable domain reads GAGVSQSPRYKVTKRGQDVTLRCDPISSHATLYWYQQALGQGPEFLTYFNYEAQPDKSGLPSDRFSAERPEGSISTLTIQRTEQRDSAMYRCASSLEGVPEWETQYFGPGTRLLVL.